This T cell receptor (beta chain) emerged from a study of cytomegalovirus exposure and HLA in healthy donors. Study-level findings and limits: Published work reported that the classifier diagnosed cytomegalovirus status with high specificity and sensitivity.

With regard to this clone: The antigen is unknown.

With 60 Vbeta and 13 Jbeta primers, the PCR was carried out. Under the authors' procedure: In a later analysis, some 80 million unique TCR beta chains included roughly 11 million shared by two or more donors. TCRdb keeps only in-frame clones here, not all; method: immunoSEQ multiplex PCR. The V and J calls and the clone size are those of that table, but D and trimming were determined from the DNA. This sample has about 150,000 clones, with over 65% found just once. The germline gives CDR1 MNHEY, CDR2 SVGAGI. The CDR3 covers 16 residues. V lost 2 bases, J lost 5 bases, and 6 bases stayed unmatched. Sample: PBMCs. The chain has TRBV6-5 and TRBJ2-2, with 9 bases fitting TRBD1. This TCR was sampled from a man younger than 45 in good health and CMV-seronegative. The CDR3 coding sequence is TGTGCCAGCAGTTACGGGACAGGGTTAAAAACCGGGGAGCTGTTTTTT. The encoded protein is CASSYGTGLKTGELFF.